These 18 T cell receptor beta chains originate from one sample sequenced in a study of T-cell memory formation after mild COVID-19. In TCRdb, the 5' RACE reads were re-called with MiXCR into one record per CDR3 protein. Of 350,000 to 500,000 distinct CDR3 sequences listed, around 19% are singletons. Source material: PBMCs or a T cell subset sorted from them (not recorded which). The receptors were gathered from an adult woman who had mild COVID-19 (a few samples of this study predate the infection). Cell type and time point are not known.

CDR3 sequence: CASSSYAGEGSEQFF. The CDR3 bases are TGTGCCAGCAGCTCCTATGCGGGGGAAGGGAGTGAGCAGTTCTTC. The chain has TRBV7-2 and TRBJ2-1, with 7 bases that match TRBD2. This CDR3 is built from 15 residues. The ends lost 4 bases at V and 9 bases at J; junction bases unmatched: 12. CDR1 and CDR2 from the germline V gene are SGHTA and FQGNSA. The variable domain in full, completed from reference TRBV7-2 and TRBJ2-1, reads GAGVSQSPSNKVTEKGKDVELRCDPISGHTALYWYRQSLGQGLEFLIYFQGNSAPDKSGLPSDRFSAERTGGSVSTLTIQRTQQEDSAVYLCASSSYAGEGSEQFFGPGTRLTVL.

This clonotype was seen more than once but under ten times. A much larger clone differs by one base, so this may be a read error. V is TRBV2 and J is TRBJ2-7, with D possibly matching TRBD1 (7 bases). The germline V gene has CDR1 SNHLY and CDR2 FYNNEI. The CDR3 has 13 residues. V was cut by 6 bases and J by 2 bases, with 11 bases left in between. The CDR3 protein is CASSAGQPYEQYF. In DNA form, the CDR3 reads TGTGCCAGCAGCGCGGGACAGCCCTACGAGCAGTACTTC.

V is TRBV3-1 and J is TRBJ2-1; TRBD1 matches at 7 bases. V lost 3 bases and J lost 0; bases outside the gene matches: 5. This CDR3 region has 16 residues. Per the germline V gene, CDR1 is LGHDT and CDR2 is YNNKEL (reference sequence). In DNA form, the CDR3 reads TGTGCCAGCAGCCACACAGGGGCTAGCTCCTACAATGAGCAGTTCTTC. It specifies CASSHTGASSYNEQFF.

This clonotype was detected ten times or more. The gene calls are TRBV7-9 and TRBJ2-2; D is unclear. Germline values: CDR1 SEHNR, CDR2 FQNEAQ (reference sequence). V lost 1 base and J 5 bases, leaving 8 bases between the germline ends. This CDR3 contains 14 residues. CDR3 DNA: TGTGCCAGCAGCTTAGAGTCGCGGACCGGGGAGCTGTTTTTT. Its protein is CASSLESRTGELFF.

The V gene is TRBV10-3, the J gene TRBJ1-1; TRBD1 agrees at 8 bases. Germline V gene lookup returns CDR1 ENHRY and CDR2 SYGVKD. V shed 5 bases, J shed 1 base, and the junction held 3 bases outside the gene matches. This CDR3 is 14 amino acids long. In DNA form, the CDR3 reads TGTGCCATCAGTTTCGGGACAGGGAACACTGAAGCTTTCTTT. This codes for CAISFGTGNTEAFF.

This clonotype was seen more than once but under ten times. This chain joins TRBV12-3 or TRBV12-4 and TRBJ2-5, with TRBD2 matching 8 bases. Losses at the gene ends were 5 bases for V and 7 bases for J; bases not matched to a gene: 12. The CDR3 spans 15 residues. The CDR3 coding sequence is TGTGCCAGCAGTACGGGGGGGCGAAGAGCAGGGACCCAGTACTTC. The encoded protein is CASSTGGRRAGTQYF.

This chain uses TRBV4-1 with TRBJ2-7; 10 bases agree with TRBD2. Germline V lookup: CDR1 MGHRA, CDR2 YSYEKL. V lost 0 bases to trimming and J lost 9 bases; unmatched junction nucleotides: 8. The CDR3 is made up of 15 amino acids. For the CDR3, the DNA is TGCGCCAGCAGCCAAGATTGGCTAGCGGGAGTGGGGCAGTACTTC. Encoded protein: CASSQDWLAGVGQYF.

Ten or more counts support this clonotype. The genes are TRBV23-1 and TRBJ1-5; TRBD1 matches at 10 bases. TRBV23-1 qualifies as an ORF whose function is uncertain. The J segment lost 0 bases and the V segment lost 4 bases, leaving 9 bases of the junction unmatched. The CDR3 length is 18 residues. CDR3 coding DNA: TGCGCCAGCAGTCCACCCGGACAGGGGGTTTATAGCAATCAGCCCCAGCATTTT. The encoded protein is CASSPPGQGVYSNQPQHF.

This clonotype was detected a few times. The CDR3 here is CASSEGTLADVKLFF. The CDR3 DNA reads as TGTGCCAGCAGCGAAGGGACCCTCGCAGATGTAAAACTGTTTTTT. V is TRBV7-9 and J is TRBJ1-4; a possible D gene is TRBD1 (5 bases). CDR3 length: 15 amino acids. The germline V and J ends were trimmed by 5 bases and 10 bases, with 20 bases remaining between them. Germline V gene data show CDR1 as SEHNR and CDR2 as FQNEAQ (reference sequence).

V usage is TRBV4-2 and J usage is TRBJ2-3; the D gene is possibly TRBD2 (7 bases). The CDR3 runs to 18 residues. The germline V and J ends were trimmed by 1 base and 0 bases, with 17 bases remaining between them. Germline V gene data show CDR1 as LGHNA and CDR2 as YNFKEQ. CDR3 amino acids: CASSQGGGAATSTDTQYF. Written as DNA, the CDR3 is TGTGCCAGCAGCCAAGGGGGGGGGGCCGCTACTAGCACAGATACGCAGTATTTT.

The table lists this clonotype with many counts. This CDR3 reads CASSPGGAYEQYF. The CDR3 bases are TGCGCCAGCAGCCCGGGGGGTGCCTACGAGCAGTACTTC. The V and J genes are TRBV5-1 and TRBJ2-7, with 7 bases identical to TRBD2. Unmatched junction bases numbered 3, after V lost 4 bases and J lost 2 bases. The CDR3 totals 13 residues. CDR1 SGHRS and CDR2 YFSETQ come from the germline V gene. The variable domain in full, completed from reference TRBV5-1 and TRBJ2-7, reads KAGVTQTPRYLIKTRGQQVTLSCSPISGHRSVSWYQQTPGQGLQFLFEYFSETQRNKGNFPGRFSGRQFSNSRSEMNVSTLELGDSALYLCASSPGGAYEQYFGPGTRLTVT.

In this sample, this clonotype turned up a few times. CDR3 protein: CSGSLRGQYNEQFF. The CDR3, as DNA: TGCAGCGGCTCCCTCAGGGGGCAGTACAATGAGCAGTTCTTC. V usage is TRBV29-1 and J usage is TRBJ2-1; 8 bases map to TRBD1. Trimming at V came to 7 bases and at J to 4 bases, leaving 9 bases not matched to a gene. The CDR3 consists of 14 residues. Germline CDR1 is SQVTM and CDR2 is ANQGSEA.

This clonotype was picked up one time. CDR3 loop: CASSYQGGPDTQYF. The CDR3 nucleotides are TGTGCCAGCAGTTACCAGGGTGGGCCAGATACGCAGTATTTT. J is TRBJ2-3 and V is TRBV6-5; D may be TRBD1 (5 bases). CDR1 is MNHEY and CDR2 is SVGAGI in the germline V gene. CDR3 size: 14 residues. Trimming removed 2 bases from V and 4 bases from J, with 10 bases in between.

This clonotype was seen a few times. The rearrangement uses TRBV25-1 and TRBJ2-7; D unclear. The CDR3 totals 13 residues. Trimming took off 7 bases at V and 1 base at J, with 11 bases between the two ends. CDR1 and CDR2 (germline): MGHDK, SYGVNS. CDR3 DNA: TGTGCCAGCATCGATGGGATATCCTACGAGCAGTACTTC. Translating it yields CASIDGISYEQYF.

The rearrangement uses TRBV14 and TRBJ2-1; no clear D. Trimming shortened V by 0 bases and J by 7 bases, and 1 base separated the two germline ends. Germline CDR1 reads SGHDN; CDR2 reads FVKESK. This CDR3 is built from 11 residues. CDR3 nucleotides: TGTGCCAGCAGCCAAGAAAATGAGCAGTTCTTC. Translation gives CASSQENEQFF.

This clonotype was picked up a small number of times. The chain uses TRBV7-9 and TRBJ2-1; either TRBD1 or TRBD2 may fit D (5 bases each). The V end was cut by 5 bases, the J end by 4 bases, with 15 bases between. The CDR3 is 15 residues long. CDR1 is SEHNR, CDR2 FQNEAQ, per germline (reference sequence). This CDR3 reads CASSPRDQRYNEQFF. The CDR3 coding sequence is TGTGCCAGCAGCCCCCGGGACCAAAGATACAATGAGCAGTTCTTC.

This chain connects TRBV20-1 to TRBJ2-2; a weak D match, TRBD2 (5 bases). The CDR3 has 15 residues. The germline V gene encodes CDR1 DFQATT and CDR2 SNEGSKA (reference sequence). V gave up 4 bases and J gave up 4 bases, with 16 bases separating them. Here the CDR3 DNA reads TGCAGTGCTAAAGACTATACTCGTACCACCGGGGAGCTGTTTTTT. Translating gives CSAKDYTRTTGELFF.

This clonotype has more than one count but fewer than ten. The chain joins TRBV29-1 to TRBJ2-3; no clear D gene. Germline CDR1 SQVTM, CDR2 ANQGSEA. V shed 5 bases and J shed 0 bases, with 15 bases lying between them. The length of the CDR3 is 15 residues. Here the CDR3 reads CSVRGDLRSTDTQYF. The DNA for the CDR3 is TGCAGCGTTCGAGGAGACTTACGAAGCACAGATACGCAGTATTTT.